This TCR beta chain was documented in a study of cytomegalovirus exposure and HLA in healthy donors. Data came from immunoSEQ multiplex PCR; TCRdb stores just in-frame clones and leaves some out. The table lists 45,000 to 70,000 clones, 90% of them singletons, with more than 1% in the top ten. The study's findings and limits: It was about 180 TCR beta chains that were listed as cytomegalovirus-associated.

The CDR3 totals 14 residues. V was pared by 3 bases and J by 6 bases, with 12 bases between. Germline V gene data show CDR1 as SNHLY and CDR2 as FYNNEI. On this clone itself: Its cognate antigen is unknown.

The gene calls are TRBV2 and TRBJ1-5; D possibly corresponds to TRBD1 (5 bases). Source material: PBMCs. The origin of this receptor is a young man in good health and CMV-seronegative. The CDR3 sequence: CASSEAGPAQPQHF. Here the CDR3 DNA reads TGTGCCAGCAGTGAGGCAGGGCCCGCTCAGCCCCAGCATTTT.